What follows are 15 T cell receptor beta chains derived from one specimen sequenced in a study of cytomegalovirus exposure and HLA in healthy donors (dated by TCRdb to 2015 to 2018). Library construction relied on the immunoSEQ multiplex PCR assay. The multiplex PCR relied on a mix of 60 forward primers for TCR Vbeta segments and 13 reverse primers for TCR Jbeta segments. TCRdb took over this immuneACCESS table, retaining in-frame rearrangements with V and J assigned. Such tables are incomplete; in checked studies, under half of the missing clones stem from an unresolved V gene, and the remainder is unexplained. This sample is represented by more than 110,000 clones; less than 85% of them were singletons. Approximately 6.3% of the sample rests with the top ten. Source material: PBMCs. Receptor source: a middle-aged man in good health and CMV-seropositive.

The rearrangement uses TRBV14 and TRBJ2-7; weak D call: TRBD1 (5 bases). Germline V gene data show CDR1 as SGHDN and CDR2 as FVKESK. This CDR3 comprises 15 residues. Trimming took off 3 bases at V and 2 bases at J, with 14 bases between the two ends. The CDR3 reads CASSQTVGLTYEQYF. The CDR3 region has the DNA TGTGCCAGCAGCCAGACAGTGGGTTTAACCTACGAGCAGTACTTC.

This chain joins TRBV6-6 and TRBJ1-3; 7 nucleotides agree with TRBD1. V shed 6 bases, J shed 1 base, and the junction held 6 bases outside the gene matches. CDR1 and CDR2 (germline): MNHNY, SVGAGI (reference sequence). The length of the CDR3 is 15 residues. CDR3 region: CASRLDRTSGNTIYF. The CDR3 region has the DNA TGTGCCAGCAGATTGGACAGGACGTCTGGAAACACCATATATTTT.

This clone was picked up one time. The chain couples TRBV6-5 to TRBJ2-7; D uncertain. The V and J ends lost 4 bases and 2 bases respectively, with 9 bases between them. Looked up from germline, CDR1 is MNHEY and CDR2 is SVGAGI. CDR3 length equals 13 residues. The CDR3 coding sequence is TGTGCCAGCAGTTTCGCGTCCCCCTACGAGCAGTACTTC. It translates to CASSFASPYEQYF.

The V gene is TRBV25-1, the J gene TRBJ2-7, with a weak D call TRBD2 (6 bases). This CDR3 contains 15 residues. The germline V gene has CDR1 MGHDK and CDR2 SYGVNS. Trimming cost V 3 bases and J 6 bases, with 18 bases left between them. The DNA for the CDR3 is TGTGCCAGCAGTGATGGACGGAGGGCCTCAGGCGAGCAGTACTTC. Protein product: CASSDGRRASGEQYF.

This clone has more than one count but fewer than ten. This chain connects TRBV7-2 to TRBJ1-1; the D is unclear. CDR1 is SGHTA, CDR2 FQGNSA, per germline. The V gene lost 2 bases and the J gene lost 0 bases, with 7 bases spanning the gap. This CDR3 comprises 14 residues. CDR3 protein: CASSLQSLNTEAFF. In DNA, the CDR3 is TGTGCCAGCAGCTTACAGTCTCTGAACACTGAAGCTTTCTTT.

V usage is TRBV18 and J usage is TRBJ1-2; 10 bases are shared with TRBD1. CDR3 length: 14 amino acids. Germline V gene data show CDR1 as KGHSH and CDR2 as LQKENI. The V segment lost 3 bases and the J segment 8 bases; nucleotides outside the gene matches: 6. CDR3 coding DNA: TGTGCCAGCTCACCTCGGACAGGGGGAAGAGGCTACACCTTC. Translating gives CASSPRTGGRGYTF. The full variable domain, completed using reference TRBV18 and TRBJ1-2, is NAGVMQNPRHLVRRRGQEARLRCSPMKGHSHVYWYRQLPEEGLKFMVYLQKENIIDESGMPKERFSAEFPKEGPSILRIQQVVRGDSAAYFCASSPRTGGRGYTFGSGTRLTVV.

The V and J genes are TRBV14 and TRBJ2-3; no reliable D call. CDR3 length: 12 amino acids. Germline loops: CDR1 SGHDN, CDR2 FVKESK. Between the trimmed V and J ends, which lost 4 bases and 3 bases, there was a span of 5 bases. The CDR3: CASSPETDTQYF. DNA of the CDR3: TGTGCCAGCAGCCCGGAGACAGATACGCAGTATTTT.

The chain links TRBV6-6 to TRBJ2-1, with D possibly TRBD2 on 6 matching bases. CDR1 and CDR2 from the germline V gene are MNHNY and SVGAGI (reference sequence). The length of the CDR3 is 16 residues. V was trimmed by 6 bases and J by 5 bases, leaving 20 bases between them. The chain's CDR3 is CASRVPGLPPHNEQFF. Here the CDR3 DNA reads TGTGCCAGCAGGGTACCGGGACTCCCACCCCACAATGAGCAGTTCTTC.

The chain uses TRBV29-1 and TRBJ2-3, with 10 bases fitting TRBD1. This CDR3 spans 13 amino acids. The germline CDR1 and CDR2 sequences are SQVTM and ANQGSEA. V lost 4 bases, J lost 5 bases, and 3 bases stayed unmatched. As DNA, the CDR3 is TGCAGCGTTGGGGGACAGGGGTTAGATACGCAGTATTTT. Translation gives CSVGGQGLDTQYF.

A few counts support this clone. The rearrangement links TRBV5-5 to TRBJ2-1; D not certain. V shed 4 bases and J shed 7 bases, with 9 bases lying between them. The CDR3 extends over 12 amino acids. CDR1 and CDR2 (germline): SGHKS, YYEKEE (reference sequence). The CDR3 nucleotides are TGTGCCAGCAGCCTAAATTGGAATGAGCAGTTCTTC. The encoded protein is CASSLNWNEQFF.

CDR3 coding DNA: TGTGCCAGCGTGGGGACAGGTTCTTCTCGTGCCAAAAACATTCAGTACTTC. This gives the protein CASVGTGSSRAKNIQYF. V and J are TRBV28 and TRBJ2-4; TRBD1 agrees at 8 bases. The J segment lost 1 base and the V segment lost 8 bases, leaving 13 bases of the junction unmatched. CDR1 MDHEN and CDR2 SYDVKM come from the germline V gene. The CDR3 loop spans 17 amino acids.

The CDR3 spells CASSPWHLANYGYTF. In DNA, the CDR3 is TGTGCCAGCAGCCCCTGGCACCTAGCTAACTATGGCTACACCTTC. The chain joins TRBV16 to TRBJ1-2; unclear D gene. The V end was cut by 4 bases, the J end by 0 bases, with 12 bases between. Germline CDR1 and CDR2: KGHSY and FQNENV. This CDR3 comprises 15 residues. The whole variable domain, filled in from reference TRBV16 and TRBJ1-2, reads GEEVAQTPKHLVRGEGQKAKLYCAPIKGHSYVFWYQQVLKNEFKFLISFQNENVFDETGMPKERFSAKCLPNSPCSLEIQATKLEDSAVYFCASSPWHLANYGYTFGSGTRLTVV.

This clone turned up a few times. The rearrangement uses TRBV6-5 and TRBJ1-1; TRBD1 matches at 10 bases. Trimming took 4 bases from V and 5 from J; bases not matched to a gene: 4. Germline CDR1 reads MNHEY; CDR2 reads SVGAGI. This CDR3 has 14 amino acids. CDR3 coding DNA: TGTGCCAGCAGTTTTGGACAGGGGGTAACTGAAGCTTTCTTT. Translated, it gives CASSFGQGVTEAFF.

The chain employs TRBV29-1 and TRBJ2-3; D is perhaps TRBD2 (5 bases). Trimming pared 6 bases from V and 13 bases from J, leaving 17 bases between. Germline assignment: CDR1 SQVTM and CDR2 ANQGSEA. The length of the CDR3 is 11 residues. The CDR3 protein is CSVDYRAFKYF. CDR3 sequence (DNA): TGCAGCGTAGACTACCGGGCTTTCAAGTATTTT.

The chain joins TRBV5-6 to TRBJ1-3, with D perhaps TRBD1 (6 bases). The V gene lost 3 bases and the J gene lost 1 base, with 14 bases spanning the gap. Per the germline V gene, CDR1 is SGHDT and CDR2 is YYEEEE. The CDR3 is 16 residues long. For the CDR3, the DNA is TGTGCCAGCAGCTCCGACCCGACAGGATCTGGAAACACCATATATTTT. This gives the protein CASSSDPTGSGNTIYF.